The entry that follows covers one T cell receptor beta chain sequence. Trimming left V 5 bases short and J 3 bases short, with 15 bases between. This CDR3 is built from 15 residues. CDR1 MDHEN and CDR2 SYDVKM come from the germline V gene. The entry originates in a study of control samples from healthy donors and cancer patients. The data were produced by immunoSEQ multiplex PCR, yet TCRdb's version contains in-frame clones alone and is incomplete. The table includes 400,000 to 500,000 clones, over 75% detected once. The sequence derives from a middle-aged man with head and neck cancer. Material for sequencing was PBMCs. The V gene is TRBV28, the J gene TRBJ2-3; TRBD1 or TRBD2 may be the D gene (6 bases each). CDR3 DNA sequence: TGTGCCAGCAGTGGAGGGGGGACCAAAACAGATACGCAGTATTTT. It specifies CASSGGGTKTDTQYF. Combining the CDR3 with reference TRBV28 and TRBJ2-3 gives the whole variable domain DVKVTQSSRYLVKRTGEKVFLECVQDMDHENMFWYRQDPGLGLRLIYFSYDVKMKEKGDIPEGYSVSREKKERFSLILESASTNQTSMYLCASSGGGTKTDTQYFGPGTRLTVL.